This T cell receptor beta chain was captured by sequencing in a study of T-cell reconstitution after alpha-beta-depleted transplantation in children. Study-wide points: Several hundred expanded graft clones reportedly gave rise to the alpha-beta T cells present about two months after transplant. One year post-transplant, T-cell counts and diversity were largely derived from T cells produced anew.

Trimming removed 6 bases at V and 5 bases at J, with 16 bases between. This CDR3 is built from 15 residues. CDR1 is SGHTA and CDR2 is FQGNSA in the germline V gene. Remarks on this clonotype: Antigen: not known.

Unique molecular identifiers were incorporated into the prepared TCRbeta library. TCRdb passed the PCR reads through MiXCR, listing each CDR3 protein once. The sample contains approximately 220,000 distinct CDR3 sequences, approximately 19% of which appear only once. The chain is built from TRBV7-2 and TRBJ2-2; the D gene is possibly TRBD2 (5 bases). This TCR came from a male patient aged 2-15 years who had a stem cell transplant for acute lymphoblastic leukemia, so the T cells may come from the graft donor. Sequencing used PBMCs, mostly from graft donor cells, obtained 360 days after TCRalphabeta/CD19-depleted stem cell transplant. The CDR3 nucleotides are TGTGCCAGCAGACAATACGACGGGGAAACCGGGGAGCTGTTTTTT. Translated: CASRQYDGETGELFF.